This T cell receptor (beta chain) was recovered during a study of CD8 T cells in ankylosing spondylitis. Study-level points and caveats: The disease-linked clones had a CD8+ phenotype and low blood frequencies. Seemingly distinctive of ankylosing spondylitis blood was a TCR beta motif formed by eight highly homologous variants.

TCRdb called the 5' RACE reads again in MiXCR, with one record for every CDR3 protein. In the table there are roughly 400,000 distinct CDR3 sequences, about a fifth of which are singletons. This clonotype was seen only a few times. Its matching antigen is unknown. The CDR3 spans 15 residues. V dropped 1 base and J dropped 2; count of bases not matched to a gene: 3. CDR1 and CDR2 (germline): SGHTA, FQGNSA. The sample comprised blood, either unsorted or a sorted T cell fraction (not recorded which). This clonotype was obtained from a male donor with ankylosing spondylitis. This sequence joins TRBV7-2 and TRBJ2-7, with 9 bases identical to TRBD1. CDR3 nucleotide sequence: TGTGCCAGCAGCTTAGTGACAGGGGGAACCTACGAGCAGTACTTC. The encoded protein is CASSLVTGGTYEQYF.